A single TCR beta chain is shown here with its context. Its antigen remains undetermined. The sample holds no much larger clone one base away, and base qualities are not on file. The data derive from a study of blood T cell repertoires in COVID-19 (TCRdb year 2020). About the study as a whole: Samples from collaborators originated in the United States, Italy and Spain and spanned both the acute and convalescent phases of COVID-19. The prospective study material was composed of cDNA or gDNA derived from T cells, B-cell-depleted T cells, or PBMCs. Deeply sampled blood TCRbeta repertoires from subjects exposed to, actively infected with, or recovered from COVID-19 were included in the dataset. A freely available public database, intended as a resource for researchers studying the immune response to SARS-CoV-2, is where the repertoires were released. The samples were drawn from the first 160 participants of the ongoing ImmuneRACE study and from over 950 subjects provided by 6 global collaborators. The sample metadata nearly always contained a de-identified subject ID, COVID-19 status, age in years and sex. Where available, HLA class I and class II types were taken from metadata supplied by the sample provider and were not determined by assay-based typing. General conclusions and limits of the study: The amount of clinical and demographic metadata varied by source and participant and was provided uncurated.

Each collaborating institution followed its own protocols to collect whole blood in K2EDTA tubes. For TCRbeta analysis, collaborator samples were shipped as frozen whole blood, as isolated PBMCs, or as DNA extracted from either sample type. The immunoSEQ Assay, a bias-controlled multiplex PCR, was used to amplify TCRbeta CDR3 regions from genomic DNA. Per the authors' processing: Within the assay, amplification of reference gene primers was used to estimate how many nucleated cells each sample contained. To quantify the absolute abundance of each unique TCRbeta CDR3 rearrangement, sequence reads were collapsed and filtered. For each sample, productive Simpson clonality was calculated as the square root of Simpson's diversity index across productive rearrangements. TCRdb took this table from immuneACCESS and kept in-frame rearrangements with V and J called. Such tables lack part of the clones; where checked against another copy, unresolved V genes explain under half of the gap, and the rest is unexplained. Clone size and the V and J calls come from that table; the DNA yielded D and trimming. Recorded for this sample are just over 150,000 clones; around 85% of them occurred a single time. The ten largest make up 3% to 3.5% of the sample.

The germline V end is reduced by 2 bases and the J end by 11 bases; junction bases left unmatched: 11. CDR1 and CDR2, per the germline V gene, are ENHRY and SYGVKD. Reading from cysteine to phenylalanine, the CDR3 counts 14 amino acids. CDR3 DNA only is kept here, 42 bases in frame from base 1. The sample consisted of peripheral blood. This clonotype was sampled from a human donor with acute or convalescent COVID-19. The donor label of this sample is uncertain. This chain is built from TRBV10-3 and TRBJ2-5, with 7 central nucleotides matching TRBD2. The base sequence is TGTGCCATCAGTGAGGGGACGGGGGGATTCGTGCAGTACTTC. Its protein reads: CAISEGTGGFVQYF.